This T cell receptor beta chain was sequenced in a study of T cell responses to AZD1222 COVID-19 vaccine. TCRdb keeps only in-frame clones here, not all; method: immunoSEQ multiplex PCR. The sample records about 170,000 clones, 70% to 90% being singletons. Germline V gives CDR1 LNHDA, CDR2 SQIVND (reference sequence). Losses at the gene ends were 3 bases for V and 4 bases for J; bases not matched to a gene: 8. The CDR3 has 16 amino acids. The sequencing here drew on peripheral blood, taken 28 days after the second AZD1222 dose. The TCR was taken from an adult who received the AZD1222 COVID-19 vaccine. The chain carries TRBV19 and TRBJ2-3; TRBD2 agrees at 9 bases. The CDR3: CASSMAGGLAADTQYF. Here the CDR3 DNA reads TGTGCCAGTAGTATGGCCGGGGGACTAGCAGCAGATACGCAGTATTTT.